This T cell receptor (beta chain) was sequenced for a study of blood T cell repertoires in COVID-19. Study information: Samples came from the United States, Italy and Spain, spanning acute and convalescent COVID-19.

V lost 4 bases, J lost 10 bases, and 8 bases stayed unmatched. This CDR3 spans 14 amino acids. Germline loops: CDR1 GTSNPN, CDR2 SVGIG (reference sequence). The protocol was immunoSEQ multiplex PCR, while the TCRdb copy is restricted to in-frame clones and leaves out a portion. This table has approximately 240,000 clones, 80% to 90% appearing once. Sequencing input: peripheral blood. V and J are TRBV30 and TRBJ1-6, with TRBD1 matching 9 bases. The source of this sequence is a man aged 45-60 years with acute or convalescent COVID-19. The CDR3, as DNA: TGTGCCTGGAAGAAGTTAACAGGGGGCTCACCCCTCCACTTT. Protein sequence: CAWKKLTGGSPLHF.